This T cell receptor beta chain was captured by sequencing in a study of shared clonotypes between healthy human individuals. Germline CDR1 DFQATT, CDR2 SNEGSKA (reference sequence). The CDR3 has 11 residues. Trimming removed 2 bases from V and 7 bases from J, with 9 bases in between. On this clone: Other nucleotide sequences from this sample produce the same CDR3.

Terminally differentiated effector memory CD45RA+ cells were left out of the naive CD8 fraction, which was CD45RO-negative and positively selected for CCR7. The assay ran at deep level. Profiled with immunoSEQ multiplex PCR; TCRdb holds only in-frame clones, not every one. The profile shows a few million clones, 90% to 95% of them singletons. The sample was naive CD8+ T cells from PBMCs. V is TRBV20-1 and J is TRBJ2-7, with D perhaps TRBD2 (6 bases). This TCR was recovered from a man younger than 35 in good health. Some clones in this sample may be carry-over from other donors' samples. CDR3 amino acids: CSARLAREQYF. The CDR3 nucleotides are TGCAGTGCTAGACTAGCGCGGGAGCAGTACTTC.